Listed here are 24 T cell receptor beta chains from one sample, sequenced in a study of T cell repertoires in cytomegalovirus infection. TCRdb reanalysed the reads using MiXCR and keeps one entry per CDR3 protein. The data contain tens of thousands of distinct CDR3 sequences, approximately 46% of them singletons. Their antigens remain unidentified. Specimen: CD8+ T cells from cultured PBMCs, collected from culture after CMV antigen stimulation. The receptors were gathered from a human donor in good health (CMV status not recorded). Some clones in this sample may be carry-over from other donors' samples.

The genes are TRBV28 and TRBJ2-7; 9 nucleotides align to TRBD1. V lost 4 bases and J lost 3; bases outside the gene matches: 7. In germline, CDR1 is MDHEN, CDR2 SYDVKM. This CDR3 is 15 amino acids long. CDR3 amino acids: CASSSQGASDYEQYF. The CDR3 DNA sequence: TGTGCCAGCAGTTCACAGGGGGCGTCTGACTACGAGCAGTACTTC. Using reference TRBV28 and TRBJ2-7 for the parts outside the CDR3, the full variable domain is DVKVTQSSRYLVKRTGEKVFLECVQDMDHENMFWYRQDPGLGLRLIYFSYDVKMKEKGDIPEGYSVSREKKERFSLILESASTNQTSMYLCASSSQGASDYEQYFGPGTRLTVT.

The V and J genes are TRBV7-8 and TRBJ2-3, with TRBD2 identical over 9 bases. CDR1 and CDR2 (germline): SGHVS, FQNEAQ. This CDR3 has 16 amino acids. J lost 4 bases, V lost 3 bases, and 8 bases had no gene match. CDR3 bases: TGTGCCAGCAGCTTCCTTTTAGCGGGAGTCTCAGATACGCAGTATTTT. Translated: CASSFLLAGVSDTQYF.

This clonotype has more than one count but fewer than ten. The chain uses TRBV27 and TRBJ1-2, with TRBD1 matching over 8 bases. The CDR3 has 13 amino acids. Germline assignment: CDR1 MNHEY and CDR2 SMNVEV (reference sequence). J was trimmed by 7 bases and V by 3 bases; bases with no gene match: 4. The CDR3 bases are TGTGCCAGCAGTTTTGGGCAGGGGGCTGGCTACACCTTC. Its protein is CASSFGQGAGYTF.

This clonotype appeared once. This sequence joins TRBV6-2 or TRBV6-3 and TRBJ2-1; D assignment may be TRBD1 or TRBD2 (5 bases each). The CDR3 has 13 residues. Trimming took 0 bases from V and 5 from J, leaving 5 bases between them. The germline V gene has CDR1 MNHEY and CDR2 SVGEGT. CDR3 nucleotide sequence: TGTGCCAGCAGTTACTCGGGGGACAATGAGCAGTTCTTC. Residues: CASSYSGDNEQFF.

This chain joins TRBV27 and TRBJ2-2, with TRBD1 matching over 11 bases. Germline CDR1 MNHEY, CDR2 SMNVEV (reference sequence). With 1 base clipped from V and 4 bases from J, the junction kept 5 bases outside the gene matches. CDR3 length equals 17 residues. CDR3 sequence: CASSLYFGTGGTGELFF. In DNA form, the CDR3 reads TGTGCCAGCAGTTTATACTTCGGGACAGGGGGCACCGGGGAGCTGTTTTTT.

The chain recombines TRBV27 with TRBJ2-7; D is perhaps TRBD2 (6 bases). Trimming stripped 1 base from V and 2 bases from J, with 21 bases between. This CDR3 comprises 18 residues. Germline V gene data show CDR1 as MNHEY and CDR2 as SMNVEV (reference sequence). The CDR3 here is CASSLFNRGLGGTYEQYF. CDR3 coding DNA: TGTGCCAGCAGTTTATTCAACCGCGGCCTAGGAGGGACCTACGAGCAGTACTTC.

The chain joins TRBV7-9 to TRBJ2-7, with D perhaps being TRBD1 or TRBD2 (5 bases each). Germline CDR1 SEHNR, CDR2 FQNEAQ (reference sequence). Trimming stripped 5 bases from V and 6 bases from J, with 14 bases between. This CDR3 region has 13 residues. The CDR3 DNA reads TGTGCCAGCAGCCTAGGGGCCGGGGTCGAGCAGTACTTC. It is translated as CASSLGAGVEQYF.

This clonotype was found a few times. CDR3 DNA sequence: TGTGCCAGCAGCCGGGACAGGGGATTGGAAAAACTGTTTTTT. Protein sequence: CASSRDRGLEKLFF. V gene TRBV6-1 combines with J gene TRBJ1-4; 10 bases align to TRBD1. Trimming took 6 bases from V and 8 from J; bases not matched to a gene: 6. The CDR3 has 14 residues. The V gene's germline CDR1 is MNHNS and CDR2 SASEGT.

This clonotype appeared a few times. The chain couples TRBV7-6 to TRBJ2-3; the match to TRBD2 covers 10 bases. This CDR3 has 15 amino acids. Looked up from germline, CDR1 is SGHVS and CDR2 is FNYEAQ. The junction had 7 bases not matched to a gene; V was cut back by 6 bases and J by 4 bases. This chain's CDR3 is CASSPSGSMPDTQYF. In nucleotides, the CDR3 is TGTGCCAGCAGTCCTAGCGGGAGTATGCCAGATACGCAGTATTTT.

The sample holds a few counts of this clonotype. The CDR3 protein is CATGLASNQPQHF. The CDR3 coding sequence is TGTGCCACCGGATTGGCTAGCAATCAGCCCCAGCATTTT. The chain is built from TRBV28 and TRBJ1-5; no reliable D call. CDR1 and CDR2 from the germline V gene are MDHEN and SYDVKM. V was trimmed by 10 bases and J by 0 bases, leaving 10 bases between them. There are 13 residues in the CDR3.

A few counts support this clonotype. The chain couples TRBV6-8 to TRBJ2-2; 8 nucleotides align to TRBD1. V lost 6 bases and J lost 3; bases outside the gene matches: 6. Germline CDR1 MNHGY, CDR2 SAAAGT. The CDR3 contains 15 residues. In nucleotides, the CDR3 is TGTGCCAGCAGAAGCACAGGGGGGTACACCGGGGAGCTGTTTTTT. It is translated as CASRSTGGYTGELFF.

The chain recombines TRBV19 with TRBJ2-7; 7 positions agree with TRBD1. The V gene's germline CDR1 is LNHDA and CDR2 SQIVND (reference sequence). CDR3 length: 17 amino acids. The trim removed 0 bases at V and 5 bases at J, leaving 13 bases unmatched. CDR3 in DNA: TGTGCCAGTAGTATAGAGACCGGACAGGCCATCAGGGACGAGCAGTACTTC. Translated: CASSIETGQAIRDEQYF.

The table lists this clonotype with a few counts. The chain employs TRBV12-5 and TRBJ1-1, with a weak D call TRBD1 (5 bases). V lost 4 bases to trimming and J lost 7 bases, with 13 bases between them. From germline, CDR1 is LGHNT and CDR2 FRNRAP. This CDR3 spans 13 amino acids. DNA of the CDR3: TGTGCTAGTGGTTCGCCGGACACGGGTGAAGCTTTCTTT. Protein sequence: CASGSPDTGEAFF. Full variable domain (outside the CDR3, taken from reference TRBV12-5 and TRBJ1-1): DARVTQTPRHKVTEMGQEVTMRCQPILGHNTVFWYRQTMMQGLELLAYFRNRAPLDDSGMPKDRFSAEMPDATLATLKIQPSEPRDSAVYFCASGSPDTGEAFFGQGTRLTVV.

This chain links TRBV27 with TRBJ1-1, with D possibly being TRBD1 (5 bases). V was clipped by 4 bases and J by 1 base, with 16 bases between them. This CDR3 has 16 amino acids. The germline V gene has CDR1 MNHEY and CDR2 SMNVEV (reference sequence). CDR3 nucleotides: TGTGCCAGCAGTTCAAACGGGGGGGGACCGAACACTGAAGCTTTCTTT. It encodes CASSSNGGGPNTEAFF.

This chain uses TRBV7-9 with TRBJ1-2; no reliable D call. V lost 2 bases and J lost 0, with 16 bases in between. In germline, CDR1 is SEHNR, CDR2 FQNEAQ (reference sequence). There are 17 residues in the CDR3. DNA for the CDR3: TGTGCCAGCAGCTTACCAGTTCGCGGGCGCACTAACTATGGCTACACCTTC. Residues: CASSLPVRGRTNYGYTF.

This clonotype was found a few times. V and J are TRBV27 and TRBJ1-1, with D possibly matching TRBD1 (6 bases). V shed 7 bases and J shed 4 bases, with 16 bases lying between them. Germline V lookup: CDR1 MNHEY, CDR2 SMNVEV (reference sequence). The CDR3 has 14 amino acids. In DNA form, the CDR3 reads TGTGCCAGCACCACGGCAGGGGCGGCCACTGAAGCTTTCTTT. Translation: CASTTAGAATEAFF.

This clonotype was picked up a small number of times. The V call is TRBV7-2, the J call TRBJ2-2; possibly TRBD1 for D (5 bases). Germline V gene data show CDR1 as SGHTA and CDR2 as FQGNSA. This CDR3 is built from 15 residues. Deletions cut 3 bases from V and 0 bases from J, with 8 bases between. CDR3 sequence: CASSLYRTNTGELFF. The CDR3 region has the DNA TGTGCCAGCAGCTTGTACAGGACGAACACCGGGGAGCTGTTTTTT.

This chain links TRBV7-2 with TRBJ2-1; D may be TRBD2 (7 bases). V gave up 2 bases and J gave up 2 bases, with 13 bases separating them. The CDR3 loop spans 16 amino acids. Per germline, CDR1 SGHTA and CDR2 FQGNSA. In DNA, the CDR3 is TGTGCCAGCAGCTTAACGTCGGGGGGCCCCTACAATGAGCAGTTCTTC. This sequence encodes CASSLTSGGPYNEQFF.

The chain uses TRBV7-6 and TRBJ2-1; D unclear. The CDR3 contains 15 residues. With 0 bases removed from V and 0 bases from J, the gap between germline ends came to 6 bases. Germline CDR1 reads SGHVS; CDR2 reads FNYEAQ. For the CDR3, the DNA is TGTGCCAGCAGCTTAGCTAGCAGCTCCTACAATGAGCAGTTCTTC. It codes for CASSLASSSYNEQFF.

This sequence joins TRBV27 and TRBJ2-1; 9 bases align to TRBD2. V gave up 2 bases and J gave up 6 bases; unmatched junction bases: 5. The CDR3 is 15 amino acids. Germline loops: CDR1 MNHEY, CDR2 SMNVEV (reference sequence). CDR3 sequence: CASSLAGGGSNEQFF. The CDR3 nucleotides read TGTGCCAGCAGTTTAGCGGGAGGGGGGTCCAATGAGCAGTTCTTC.

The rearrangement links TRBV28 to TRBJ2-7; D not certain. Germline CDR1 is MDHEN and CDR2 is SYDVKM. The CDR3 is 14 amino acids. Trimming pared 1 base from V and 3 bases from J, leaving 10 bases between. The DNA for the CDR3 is TGTGCCAGCAGTTTATACTTCGCTGACTACGAGCAGTACTTC. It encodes CASSLYFADYEQYF.

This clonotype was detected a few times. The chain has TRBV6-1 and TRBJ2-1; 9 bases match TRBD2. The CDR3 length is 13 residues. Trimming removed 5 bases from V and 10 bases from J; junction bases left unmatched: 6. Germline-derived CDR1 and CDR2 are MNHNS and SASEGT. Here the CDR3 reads CASSPGLAGEQFF. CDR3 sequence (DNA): TGTGCCAGCAGTCCGGGACTAGCTGGAGAGCAGTTCTTC.

CDR3 in DNA: TGTGCCAGCAGTCAGAACGATGGCGAAGATTCCCAGCAGTTCTTC. Its protein product is CASSQNDGEDSQQFF. The chain joins TRBV7-6 to TRBJ2-1; no clear D. This CDR3 is built from 15 residues. From germline, CDR1 is SGHVS and CDR2 FNYEAQ. V was shortened by 6 bases and J by 11 bases, with 23 bases between the two germline ends. The whole variable domain, remainder taken from reference TRBV7-6 and TRBJ2-1, is GAGVSQSPRYKVTKRGQDVALRCDPISGHVSLYWYRQALGQGPEFLTYFNYEAQQDKSGLPNDRFSAERPEGSISTLTIQRTEQRDSAMYRCASSQNDGEDSQQFFGPGTRLTVL.

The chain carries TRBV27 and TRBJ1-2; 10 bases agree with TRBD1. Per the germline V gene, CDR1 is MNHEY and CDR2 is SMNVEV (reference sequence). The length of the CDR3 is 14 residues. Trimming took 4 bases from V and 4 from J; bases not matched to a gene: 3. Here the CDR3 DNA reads TGTGCCAGCAGTTCGACAGGGGGCCGCTATGGCTACACCTTC. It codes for CASSSTGGRYGYTF.